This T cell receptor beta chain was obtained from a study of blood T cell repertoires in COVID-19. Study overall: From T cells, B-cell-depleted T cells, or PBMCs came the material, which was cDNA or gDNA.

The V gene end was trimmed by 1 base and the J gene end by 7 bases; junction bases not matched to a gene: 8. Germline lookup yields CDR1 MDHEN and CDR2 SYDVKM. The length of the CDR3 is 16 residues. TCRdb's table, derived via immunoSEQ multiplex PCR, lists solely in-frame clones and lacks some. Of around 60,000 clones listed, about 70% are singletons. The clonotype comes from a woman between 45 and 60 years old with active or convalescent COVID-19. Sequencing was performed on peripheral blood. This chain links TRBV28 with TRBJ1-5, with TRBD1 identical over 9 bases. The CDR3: CASSLFSQGAKQPQHF. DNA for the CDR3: TGTGCCAGCAGTTTATTCTCACAGGGGGCTAAGCAGCCCCAGCATTTT.